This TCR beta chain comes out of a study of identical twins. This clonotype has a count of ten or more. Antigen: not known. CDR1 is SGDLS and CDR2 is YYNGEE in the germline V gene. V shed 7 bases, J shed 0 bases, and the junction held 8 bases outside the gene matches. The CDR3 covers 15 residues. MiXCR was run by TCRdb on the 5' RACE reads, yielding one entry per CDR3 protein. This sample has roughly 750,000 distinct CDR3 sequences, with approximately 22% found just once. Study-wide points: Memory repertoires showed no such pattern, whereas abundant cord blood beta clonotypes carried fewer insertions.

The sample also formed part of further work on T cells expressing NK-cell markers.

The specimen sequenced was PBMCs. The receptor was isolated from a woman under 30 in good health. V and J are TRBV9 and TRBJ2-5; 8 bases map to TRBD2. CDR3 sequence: CASATSGLYQETQYF. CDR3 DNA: TGTGCCAGCGCAACTAGCGGATTGTACCAAGAGACCCAGTACTTC.